This TCR beta chain stems from a study of OX40 agonist ivuxolimab in advanced cancers. Findings and limits, study-wide: Normalized T-cell clonal expansion was also low in some nonresponders.

Trimming cost V 2 bases and J 5 bases, with 9 bases left between them. The CDR3 loop spans 13 amino acids. Germline CDR1 and CDR2: MNHEY and SMNVEV (reference sequence). As regards this clone: Its antigen is as yet unknown.

Sequencing used immunoSEQ multiplex PCR; TCRdb keeps in-frame clones, though not all of them. The table lists approximately 67,000 clones, approximately 90% of them singletons. This clonotype originated in an adult with an advanced solid tumor such as melanoma, head and neck, liver or kidney cancer. The input for sequencing was CD4+ or CD8+ T cells sorted from blood, taken in a trial of the OX40 agonist ivuxolimab. J is TRBJ1-2 and V is TRBV27; D remains ambiguous. In DNA, the CDR3 is TGTGCCAGCAGTTTAGGCATGTCTTATGGCTACACCTTC. Protein product: CASSLGMSYGYTF.